Listed below are T cell receptor beta chains from one sample, sequenced in a study of tumor T cells in aggressive B-cell lymphoma. Sequencing was performed with immunoSEQ multiplex PCR; in TCRdb, only in-frame clones are kept and a portion is missing. The data hold about 7,400 clones, with over 75% observed a single time. Specimen: tumor tissue. The receptors derive from an adult with diffuse large B cell lymphoma. Both conserved end residues are part of each CDR3. D genes are given only for firm matches. Clone size is not always given. Where it is, it says once, few, many or a class for expanded clones.

clone size: NA; J gene: TRBJ1-1; D gene: NA; V gene: TRBV7-3; CDR3 DNA: TGTGCCAGCAGCTTAGTCGCTGCTATGAACACTGAAGCTTTCTTT; CDR3 protein: CASSLVAAMNTEAFF
clone size: NA; J gene: TRBJ2-7; D gene: TRBD2; V gene: TRBV28; CDR3 DNA: TGTGCCAGCAGGCTGACTAGCGGGAGGGAATACGAGCAGTACTTC; CDR3 protein: CASRLTSGREYEQYF
clone size: NA; J gene: TRBJ1-5; D gene: NA; V gene: TRBV6-1; CDR3 DNA: TGTGCCAGCAGTGGACGACAGCCGAATCAGCCCCAGCATTTT; CDR3 protein: CASSGRQPNQPQHF
clone size: NA; J gene: TRBJ2-5; D gene: NA; V gene: TRBV29-1; CDR3 DNA: TGCAGCGTTGAGCCTCAATCGGGAGAGACCCAGTACTTC; CDR3 protein: CSVEPQSGETQYF
clone size: NA; J gene: TRBJ1-1; D gene: TRBD1; V gene: TRBV18; CDR3 DNA: TGTGCCAGCTCCCAAATAGGGACAGGGGAGGAAGCTTTCTTT; CDR3 protein: CASSQIGTGEEAFF
clone size: few; J gene: TRBJ2-2; D gene: NA; V gene: TRBV2; CDR3 DNA: TGTGCCAGCAGTGAAGCTCTGAGGGGGGGCACCGGGGAGCTGTTTTTT; CDR3 protein: CASSEALRGGTGELFF
clone size: NA; J gene: TRBJ2-5; D gene: TRBD2; V gene: TRBV27; CDR3 DNA: TGTGCCAGCAGTGAGGGACTAGCGGGGCTCCAAGAGACCCAGTACTTC; CDR3 protein: CASSEGLAGLQETQYF
clone size: NA; J gene: TRBJ2-7; D gene: TRBD2; V gene: TRBV4-1; CDR3 DNA: TGCGCCAGCAGCCAAGAGTGGGGTAGCGGGAGTTTTTGGTCCTACGAGCAGTACTTC; CDR3 protein: CASSQEWGSGSFWSYEQYF
clone size: NA; J gene: TRBJ2-5; D gene: NA; V gene: TRBV30; CDR3 DNA: TGTGCCTGGTCGCGGGTTCACCAAGAGACCCAGTACTTC; CDR3 protein: CAWSRVHQETQYF
clone size: NA; J gene: TRBJ1-1; D gene: NA; V gene: TRBV4-2; CDR3 DNA: TGTGCCAGCAGCCAAGAACAGACCCTGAACACTGAAGCTTTCTTT; CDR3 protein: CASSQEQTLNTEAFF
clone size: once; J gene: TRBJ2-7; D gene: NA; V gene: TRBV7-2; CDR3 DNA: TGTGCCAGCAGCCCTCTTATTCTTTCCAGCTACGAGCAGTACTTC; CDR3 protein: CASSPLILSSYEQYF
clone size: NA; J gene: TRBJ2-3; D gene: NA; V gene: TRBV7-9; CDR3 DNA: TGTGCCAGCAGCTTAGGAGTGGTGGTCACTACAAGCACAGATACGCAGTATTTT; CDR3 protein: CASSLGVVVTTSTDTQYF
clone size: few; J gene: TRBJ2-3; D gene: NA; V gene: TRBV6-6; CDR3 DNA: TGTGCCAGCAGTTACGGCGGGCCGGCAGATACGCAGTATTTT; CDR3 protein: CASSYGGPADTQYF
clone size: NA; J gene: TRBJ2-7; D gene: NA; V gene: TRBV7-3; CDR3 DNA: TGTGCCAGCAGCTTAACGGGCAGGCAAGCCTACGAGCAGTACTTC; CDR3 protein: CASSLTGRQAYEQYF
clone size: once; J gene: TRBJ1-6; D gene: NA; V gene: TRBV4-1; CDR3 DNA: TGCGCCAGCAGCCAAGATAAGTCCCGGGTAAATTCCCCCCTCCACTTT; CDR3 protein: CASSQDKSRVNSPLHF
clone size: NA; J gene: TRBJ1-3; D gene: NA; V gene: TRBV11-2; CDR3 DNA: TGTGCCAGCAGCCCTAGGGGTTGGGGTTACTCTGGAAACACCATATATTTT; CDR3 protein: CASSPRGWGYSGNTIYF
clone size: NA; J gene: TRBJ2-5; D gene: TRBD1; V gene: TRBV11-1; CDR3 DNA: TGTGCCAGCAGCTTAAGGGGGCTAGAGACCCAGTACTTC; CDR3 protein: CASSLRGLETQYF
clone size: NA; J gene: TRBJ2-2; D gene: TRBD1; V gene: TRBV4-1; CDR3 DNA: TGCGCCAGCAGCCAAGATAGAGGGACAGGGAGTCCCGGGGAGCTGTTTTTT; CDR3 protein: CASSQDRGTGSPGELFF
clone size: NA; J gene: TRBJ2-3; D gene: NA; V gene: TRBV10-1; CDR3 DNA: TGCGCCAGCAGTTTCGGGCAGGGGCTATCCTCAGATACGCAGTATTTT; CDR3 protein: CASSFGQGLSSDTQYF
clone size: NA; J gene: TRBJ2-5; D gene: TRBD1; V gene: TRBV10-1; CDR3 DNA: TGCGCCAGCAGCCGATACAGGGGAGAGACCCAGTACTTC; CDR3 protein: CASSRYRGETQYF
clone size: NA; J gene: TRBJ1-2; D gene: TRBD1; V gene: TRBV6-1; CDR3 DNA: TGTGCCAGCAGTCCGGTCCAGGGGGCGCGGTATGGCTACACCTTC; CDR3 protein: CASSPVQGARYGYTF
clone size: NA; J gene: TRBJ2-1; D gene: NA; V gene: TRBV18; CDR3 DNA: TGTACCAGCTCACGGGAAGCGGGCCTCTACAATGAGCAGTTCTTC; CDR3 protein: CTSSREAGLYNEQFF
clone size: NA; J gene: TRBJ2-7; D gene: TRBD1; V gene: TRBV30; CDR3 DNA: TGTGCCTGGAGCGTTCCCGGGACAGTCTCCTACGAACAGTACTTC; CDR3 protein: CAWSVPGTVSYEQYF
clone size: NA; J gene: TRBJ1-2; D gene: TRBD1; V gene: TRBV30; CDR3 DNA: TGTGCCTGGGACAGGGACAGCTATGGCTACACCTTC; CDR3 protein: CAWDRDSYGYTF
clone size: NA; J gene: TRBJ2-1; D gene: NA; V gene: TRBV6-5; CDR3 DNA: TGTGCCAGCTCCTGGGCTTCCAATGAGCAGTTCTTC; CDR3 protein: CASSWASNEQFF
clone size: NA; J gene: TRBJ1-5; D gene: NA; V gene: TRBV28; CDR3 DNA: TGTGCCAGCAGTTTCAGAGGGTACAATCAGCCCCAGCATTTT; CDR3 protein: CASSFRGYNQPQHF
clone size: NA; J gene: TRBJ1-1; D gene: NA; V gene: TRBV9; CDR3 DNA: TGTGCCAGCAGCGTGGGGCCAGGAGGGGACCCCCGAGGGGCTTTCTTT; CDR3 protein: CASSVGPGGDPRGAFF